The 8 T cell receptor beta chains below all came from one sample that was sequenced in a study of T cells in Graves' hyperthyroidism and ophthalmopathy. TCR beta CDR3 region amplification was performed from RNA transcripts. First-round RT-PCR targeting the TCR CDR3 was performed with the HTBI primer set. TCRdb analysed the multiplex PCR reads with MiXCR anew, one entry per CDR3 protein. The sample carries about 720,000 distinct CDR3 sequences, roughly 15% recorded once. Sequenced material: blood. These receptors were collected from a man younger than 30 with Graves' hyperthyroidism.

This clonotype was seen many times. A much larger clonotype is one base distant, so this may be a read error. The chain is built from TRBV7-2 and TRBJ2-7; no definite D call. V dropped 6 bases and J dropped 2 bases, with 11 bases sitting between them. The CDR3 has 13 amino acids. Germline V gene lookup returns CDR1 SGHTA and CDR2 FQGNSA. The CDR3 protein is CASSHGSTYEQYF. The CDR3, as DNA: TGTGCCAGCAGTCACGGGTCGACCTACGAGCAGTACTTC.

The chain is built from TRBV15 and TRBJ2-3; D tentatively reads TRBD1 or TRBD2 (5 bases each). Germline assignment: CDR1 LNHNV and CDR2 YYDKDF (reference sequence). CDR3 size: 15 residues. Trimming removed 4 bases at V and 0 bases at J, with 11 bases between. The CDR3 bases are TGTGCCACCAGCACCTTGGGGGAGAGCACAGATACGCAGTATTTT. Its protein is CATSTLGESTDTQYF.

The genes are TRBV29-1 and TRBJ2-1; D possibly corresponds to TRBD2 (5 bases). V lost 6 bases and J lost 4, with 7 bases in between. Germline V gives CDR1 SQVTM, CDR2 ANQGSEA. The CDR3 is made up of 11 amino acids. The CDR3, as DNA: TGCAGCGTAGCGGAATACAATGAGCAGTTCTTC. Protein: CSVAEYNEQFF.

This clonotype has a count of ten or more. The rearrangement uses TRBV3-1 and TRBJ1-6; D ambiguous. Trimming removed 3 bases at V and 0 bases at J, with 12 bases between. CDR1 is LGHDT and CDR2 is YNNKEL in the germline V gene (reference sequence). The CDR3 totals 17 residues. The CDR3 coding sequence is TGTGCCAGCAGCCATCTCCCGGGGAGCTCCTATAATTCACCCCTCCACTTT. Encoded protein: CASSHLPGSSYNSPLHF.

This chain uses TRBV29-1 with TRBJ2-3; 10 nucleotides agree with TRBD1. The junction had 2 bases not matched to a gene; V was cut back by 5 bases and J by 0 bases. Germline assignment: CDR1 SQVTM and CDR2 ANQGSEA. CDR3 length equals 14 residues. The CDR3 sequence is CSVRTGGSTDTQYF. CDR3 bases: TGCAGCGTTAGGACAGGGGGTAGCACAGATACGCAGTATTTT.

At least ten counts were recorded for this clonotype. The CDR3 reads CATSRGDGGTDTQYF. The CDR3 region has the DNA TGTGCCACCAGCAGGGGCGACGGTGGCACAGATACGCAGTATTTT. This chain uses TRBV15 with TRBJ2-3; D is ambiguous. Germline CDR1 LNHNV, CDR2 YYDKDF (reference sequence). The germline V and J ends were trimmed by 3 bases and 1 base, with 11 bases remaining between them. The CDR3 sequence is 15 residues long. Full variable domain (rest looked up from reference TRBV15 and TRBJ2-3): DAMVIQNPRYQVTQFGKPVTLSCSQTLNHNVMYWYQQKSSQAPKLLFHYYDKDFNNEADTPDNFQSRRPNTSFCFLDIRSPGLGDTAMYLCATSRGDGGTDTQYFGPGTRLTVL.

The chain employs TRBV7-2 and TRBJ2-1, with D possibly matching TRBD2 (5 bases). The CDR3 has 16 amino acids. The V gene's germline CDR1 is SGHTA and CDR2 FQGNSA. Trimming shortened V by 2 bases and J by 9 bases, and 20 bases separated the two germline ends. CDR3 loop: CASSLSQVRRGGEQFF. The CDR3, as DNA: TGTGCCAGCAGCTTAAGTCAAGTCAGGCGTGGAGGTGAGCAGTTCTTC.

This clonotype was seen only a few times. This could be a read error, since a much larger clone is one nucleotide away. V gene TRBV9 combines with J gene TRBJ2-5; perhaps TRBD2 as D (6 bases). This CDR3 is built from 16 residues. CDR1 is SGDLS, CDR2 YYNGEE, per germline. The CDR3 reads CASSVGLANELEAQYF. The CDR3 nucleotides are TGTGCCAGCAGCGTAGGGCTAGCGAATGAGTTAGAGGCCCAGTACTTC.